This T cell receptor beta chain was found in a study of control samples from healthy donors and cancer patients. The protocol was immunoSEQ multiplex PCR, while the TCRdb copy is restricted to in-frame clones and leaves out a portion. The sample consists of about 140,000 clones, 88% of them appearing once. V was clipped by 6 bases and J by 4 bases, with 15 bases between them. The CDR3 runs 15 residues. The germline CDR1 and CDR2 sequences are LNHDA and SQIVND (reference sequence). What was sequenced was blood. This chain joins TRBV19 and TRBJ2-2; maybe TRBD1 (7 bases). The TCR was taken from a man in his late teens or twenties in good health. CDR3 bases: TGTGCCAGTAGCCCCCAGGGGGGAGGCACCGGGGAGCTGTTTTTT. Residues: CASSPQGGGTGELFF.